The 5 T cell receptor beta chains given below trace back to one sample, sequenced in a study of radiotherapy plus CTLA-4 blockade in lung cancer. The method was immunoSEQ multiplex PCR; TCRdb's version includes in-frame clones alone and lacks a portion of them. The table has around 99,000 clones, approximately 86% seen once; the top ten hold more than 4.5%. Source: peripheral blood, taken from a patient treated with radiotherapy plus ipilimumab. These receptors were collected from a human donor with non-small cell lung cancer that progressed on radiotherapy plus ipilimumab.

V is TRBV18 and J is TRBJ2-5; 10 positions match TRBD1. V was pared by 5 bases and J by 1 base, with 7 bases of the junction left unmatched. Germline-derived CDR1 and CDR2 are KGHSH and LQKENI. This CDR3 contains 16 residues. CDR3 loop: CASSSRTGGGQETQYF. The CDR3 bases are TGTGCCAGCTCATCACGGACAGGGGGTGGCCAAGAGACCCAGTACTTC.

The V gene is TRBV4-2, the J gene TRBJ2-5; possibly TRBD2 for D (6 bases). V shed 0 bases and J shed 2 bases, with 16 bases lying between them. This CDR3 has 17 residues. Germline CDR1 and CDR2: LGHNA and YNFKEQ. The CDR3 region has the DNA TGTGCCAGCAGCCAAGAAGGTGGGGGGACGGGACAAGAGACCCAGTACTTC. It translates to CASSQEGGGTGQETQYF.

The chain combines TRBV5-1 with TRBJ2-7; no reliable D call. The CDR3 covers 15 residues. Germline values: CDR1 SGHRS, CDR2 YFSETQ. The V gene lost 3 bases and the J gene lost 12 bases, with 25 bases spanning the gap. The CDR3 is CASSYGISPSGFMYF. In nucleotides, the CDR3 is TGCGCCAGCAGCTATGGGATATCCCCATCCGGGTTCATGTACTTC.

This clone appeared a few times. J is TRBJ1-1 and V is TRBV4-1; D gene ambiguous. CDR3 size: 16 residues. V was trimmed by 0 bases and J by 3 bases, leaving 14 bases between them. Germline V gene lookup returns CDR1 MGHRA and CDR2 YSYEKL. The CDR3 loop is CASSQDKWSVDTEAFF. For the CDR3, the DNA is TGCGCCAGCAGCCAAGATAAATGGTCTGTCGACACTGAAGCTTTCTTT.

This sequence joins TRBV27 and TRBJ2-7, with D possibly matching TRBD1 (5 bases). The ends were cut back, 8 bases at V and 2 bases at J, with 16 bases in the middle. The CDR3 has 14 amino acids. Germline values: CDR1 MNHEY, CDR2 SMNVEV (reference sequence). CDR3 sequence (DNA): TGTGCCAGCGGCAACAGGCAGAAGCCCTACGAGCAGTACTTC. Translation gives CASGNRQKPYEQYF.